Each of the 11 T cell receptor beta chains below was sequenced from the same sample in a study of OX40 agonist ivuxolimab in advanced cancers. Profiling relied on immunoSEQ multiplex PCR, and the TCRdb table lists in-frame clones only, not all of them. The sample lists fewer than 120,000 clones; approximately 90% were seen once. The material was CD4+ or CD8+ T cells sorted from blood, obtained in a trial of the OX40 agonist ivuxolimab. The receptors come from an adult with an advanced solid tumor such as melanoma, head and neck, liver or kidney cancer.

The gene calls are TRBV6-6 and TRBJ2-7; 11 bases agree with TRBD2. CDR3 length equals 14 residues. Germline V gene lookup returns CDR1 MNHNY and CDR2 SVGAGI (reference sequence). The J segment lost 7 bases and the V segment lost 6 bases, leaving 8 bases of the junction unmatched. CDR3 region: CASRPTSGVGEQYF. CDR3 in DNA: TGTGCCAGCAGGCCGACTAGCGGGGTGGGGGAGCAGTACTTC.

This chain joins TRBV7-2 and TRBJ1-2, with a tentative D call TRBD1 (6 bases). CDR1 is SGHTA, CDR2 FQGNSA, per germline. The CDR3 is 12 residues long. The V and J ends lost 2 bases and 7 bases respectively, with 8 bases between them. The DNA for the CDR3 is TGTGCCAGCAGCTTAACAGGGCTTGGCTACACCTTC. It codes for CASSLTGLGYTF.

The CDR3: CATSRDRESRQFF. CDR3 DNA: TGTGCCACCAGCAGAGATCGAGAGAGTAGGCAGTTCTTC. V usage is TRBV15 and J usage is TRBJ2-1; no clear D gene. Germline V gene sequence: CDR1 LNHNV, CDR2 YYDKDF (reference sequence). The V and J ends lost 0 bases and 12 bases respectively, with 12 bases between them. There are 13 residues in the CDR3.

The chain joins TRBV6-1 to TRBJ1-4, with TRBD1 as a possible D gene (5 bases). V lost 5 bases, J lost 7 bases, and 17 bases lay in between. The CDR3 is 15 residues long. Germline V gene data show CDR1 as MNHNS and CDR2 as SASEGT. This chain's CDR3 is CASSTQGIEGEKLFF. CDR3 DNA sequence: TGTGCCAGCAGTACGCAGGGTATAGAGGGTGAAAAACTGTTTTTT.

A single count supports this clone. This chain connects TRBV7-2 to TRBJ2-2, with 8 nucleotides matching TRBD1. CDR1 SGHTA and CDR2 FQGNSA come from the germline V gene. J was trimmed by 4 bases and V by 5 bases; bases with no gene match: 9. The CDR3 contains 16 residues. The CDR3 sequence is CASSQGTGGGTGELFF. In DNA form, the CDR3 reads TGTGCCAGCAGCCAGGGCACAGGGGGAGGCACCGGGGAGCTGTTTTTT.

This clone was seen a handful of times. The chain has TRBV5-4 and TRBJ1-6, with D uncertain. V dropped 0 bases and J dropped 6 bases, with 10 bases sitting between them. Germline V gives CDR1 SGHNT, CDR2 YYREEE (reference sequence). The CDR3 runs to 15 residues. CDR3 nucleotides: TGTGCCAGCAGCTTGGACAGCAATATTAATTCACCCCTCCACTTT. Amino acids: CASSLDSNINSPLHF. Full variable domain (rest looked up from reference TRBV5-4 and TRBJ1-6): ETGVTQSPTHLIKTRGQQVTLRCSSQSGHNTVSWYQQALGQGPQFIFQYYREEENGRGNFPPRFSGLQFPNYSSELNVNALELDDSALYLCASSLDSNINSPLHFGNGTRLTVT.

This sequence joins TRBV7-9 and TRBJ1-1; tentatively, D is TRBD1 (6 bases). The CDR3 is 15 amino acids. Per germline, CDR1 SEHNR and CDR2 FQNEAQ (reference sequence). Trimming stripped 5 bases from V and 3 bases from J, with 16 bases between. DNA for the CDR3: TGTGCCAGCAGCCCGTCGGGGCACAGGGACACTGAAGCTTTCTTT. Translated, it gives CASSPSGHRDTEAFF.

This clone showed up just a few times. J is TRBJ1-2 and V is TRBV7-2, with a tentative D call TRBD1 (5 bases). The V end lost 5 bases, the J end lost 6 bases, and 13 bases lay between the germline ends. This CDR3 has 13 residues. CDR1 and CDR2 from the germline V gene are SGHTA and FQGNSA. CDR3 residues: CASSNPGKDGYTF. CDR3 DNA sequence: TGTGCCAGCAGCAACCCAGGGAAGGATGGCTACACCTTC.

CDR3 in DNA: TGTGCCAGCAGCAAAGTAGGGACAGAGGATCAAGAGACCCAGTACTTC. It codes for CASSKVGTEDQETQYF. The chain couples TRBV21-1 to TRBJ2-5; TRBD1, the table's D call, lacks a check against the DNA. TRBV21-1 is a known pseudogene. The CDR3 runs 16 residues.

CDR3 sequence reads: CASSLTYEQYF. The CDR3 DNA reads TGTGCCAGCAGCTTAACCTACGAGCAGTACTTC. The rearrangement links TRBV7-2 to TRBJ2-7; no reliable D call. The CDR3 totals 11 residues. Germline V lookup: CDR1 SGHTA, CDR2 FQGNSA. Trimming removed 2 bases at V and 2 bases at J, with 1 base between. Based on the CDR3 plus reference TRBV7-2 and TRBJ2-7, the full variable domain is GAGVSQSPSNKVTEKGKDVELRCDPISGHTALYWYRQSLGQGLEFLIYFQGNSAPDKSGLPSDRFSAERTGGSVSTLTIQRTQQEDSAVYLCASSLTYEQYFGPGTRLTVT.

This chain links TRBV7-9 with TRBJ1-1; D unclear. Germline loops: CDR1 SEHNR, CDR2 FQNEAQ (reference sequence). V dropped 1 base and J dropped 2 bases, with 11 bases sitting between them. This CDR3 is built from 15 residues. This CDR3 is CASSLDSIRNTEAFF. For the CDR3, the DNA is TGTGCCAGCAGCTTAGACTCCATCAGAAACACTGAAGCTTTCTTT.